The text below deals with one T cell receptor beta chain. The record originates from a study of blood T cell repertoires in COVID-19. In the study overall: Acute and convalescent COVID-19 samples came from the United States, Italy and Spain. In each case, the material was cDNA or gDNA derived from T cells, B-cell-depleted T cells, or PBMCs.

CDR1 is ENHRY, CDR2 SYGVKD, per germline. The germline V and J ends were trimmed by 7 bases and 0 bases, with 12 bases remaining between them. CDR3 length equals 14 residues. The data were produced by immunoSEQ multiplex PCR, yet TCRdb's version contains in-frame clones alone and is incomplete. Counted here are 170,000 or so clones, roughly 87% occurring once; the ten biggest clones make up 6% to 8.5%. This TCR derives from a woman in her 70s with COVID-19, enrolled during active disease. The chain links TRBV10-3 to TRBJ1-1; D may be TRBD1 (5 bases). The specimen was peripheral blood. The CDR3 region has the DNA TGTGCCATCACTGTAGGACAAATGAACACTGAAGCTTTCTTT. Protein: CAITVGQMNTEAFF.